These 12 T cell receptor beta chains originate from one sample sequenced in a study of T cell changes during pregnancy in multiple sclerosis. Clones were read by immunoSEQ multiplex PCR, and TCRdb kept only the in-frame ones, dropping some. The data hold some 39,000 clones, with under 95% observed a single time. Sample: CD4+ T cells from peripheral blood mononuclear cells, taken in the third trimester of pregnancy. These TCRs come from a female donor in good health, enrolled as a control in a pregnancy study.

The rearrangement uses TRBV5-3 and TRBJ2-7, with TRBD2 matching 7 bases. TRBV5-3 counts as an open reading frame of uncertain function. This CDR3 comprises 19 residues. The V and J ends lost 4 bases and 6 bases, in that order; junction bases with no gene match: 25. In nucleotides, the CDR3 is TGTGCCAGAAGCATCGGACAAAAGCGGGGCGTACTAGAGGTCGGCGAGCAGTACTTC. Its translation is CARSIGQKRGVLEVGEQYF.

This chain connects TRBV18 to TRBJ2-7, with D hard to call. Germline V gives CDR1 KGHSH, CDR2 LQKENI. The CDR3 has 15 amino acids. V was cut by 0 bases and J by 3 bases, with 12 bases left in between. CDR3 sequence (DNA): TGTGCCAGCTCACCACCGTCAGGTCGGATCTACGAGCAGTACTTC. Protein: CASSPPSGRIYEQYF.

This chain uses TRBV6-6 with TRBJ1-2, with a weak D call TRBD1 (5 bases). CDR1 and CDR2 (germline): MNHNY, SVGAGI (reference sequence). The CDR3 has 15 residues. Trimming removed 6 bases at V and 0 bases at J, with 14 bases between. CDR3 nucleotides: TGTGCCAGCAGACCCACCCAAGGGGCTAACTATGGCTACACCTTC. It is translated as CASRPTQGANYGYTF.

The chain recombines TRBV5-8 with TRBJ2-3; TRBD2 agrees at 8 bases. The length of the CDR3 is 15 residues. V trimming: 1 base; J trimming: 4 bases; junction bases outside the gene matches: 5. Germline V gives CDR1 SGHTS, CDR2 YDEGEE. In DNA, the CDR3 is TGTGCCAGCAGCTTGCCAGCGGGAGTATCAGATACGCAGTATTTT. This sequence encodes CASSLPAGVSDTQYF.

The genes are TRBV30 and TRBJ1-2, with a possible D match to TRBD1 (6 bases). The CDR3 consists of 13 residues. CDR1 is GTSNPN, CDR2 SVGIG, per germline (reference sequence). CDR3 nucleotides: TGTGTCGTACAGGGAAGAGCTAACTATGGCTACACCTTC. Amino acid sequence: CVVQGRANYGYTF.

V gene TRBV9 combines with J gene TRBJ1-2, with 9 bases identical to TRBD1. This CDR3 spans 15 amino acids. In germline, CDR1 is SGDLS, CDR2 YYNGEE. V was pared by 2 bases and J by 3 bases, with 5 bases of the junction left unmatched. The CDR3 DNA reads as TGTGCCAGCAGCGTGGACAGGGGCTGGGACTATGGCTACACCTTC. Residues: CASSVDRGWDYGYTF.

V gene TRBV5-1 combines with J gene TRBJ1-1; D is unclear. This CDR3 has 14 amino acids. CDR1 is SGHRS and CDR2 is YFSETQ in the germline V gene. V was clipped by 0 bases and J by 7 bases, with 13 bases between them. The CDR3 nucleotides read TGCGCCAGCAGCTTGGGTGGAGAACCCAATGAAGCTTTCTTT. Its protein is CASSLGGEPNEAFF. Full variable domain (rest looked up from reference TRBV5-1 and TRBJ1-1): KAGVTQTPRYLIKTRGQQVTLSCSPISGHRSVSWYQQTPGQGLQFLFEYFSETQRNKGNFPGRFSGRQFSNSRSEMNVSTLELGDSALYLCASSLGGEPNEAFFGQGTRLTVV.

The chain uses TRBV5-4 and TRBJ1-2; D is ambiguous. The CDR3 spans 12 residues. V shed 4 bases and J shed 8 bases, with 12 bases lying between them. Germline V gene data show CDR1 as SGHNT and CDR2 as YYREEE (reference sequence). The CDR3 protein is CASSTDYYGYTF. Written as DNA, the CDR3 is TGTGCCAGCAGCACCGACTATTACGGCTACACCTTC. The full variable domain, its missing parts supplied by reference TRBV5-4 and TRBJ1-2, is ETGVTQSPTHLIKTRGQQVTLRCSSQSGHNTVSWYQQALGQGPQFIFQYYREEENGRGNFPPRFSGLQFPNYSSELNVNALELDDSALYLCASSTDYYGYTFGSGTRLTVV.

V gene TRBV6-1 combines with J gene TRBJ1-1; D not certain. Germline CDR1 and CDR2: MNHNS and SASEGT. This CDR3 comprises 12 residues. Trimming shortened V by 3 bases and J by 4 bases, and 6 bases separated the two germline ends. CDR3 loop: CASSESFTEAFF. In DNA, the CDR3 is TGTGCCAGCAGTGAGTCCTTCACTGAAGCTTTCTTT.

The rearrangement joins TRBV2 to TRBJ2-1; 12 bases are shared with TRBD2. Germline V gene lookup returns CDR1 SNHLY and CDR2 FYNNEI. V lost 7 bases, J lost 5 bases, and 6 bases stayed unmatched. The CDR3 is 15 amino acids. The CDR3 DNA sequence: TGTGCCAGCACCATGGGACTAGCGGGCGACAATGAGCAGTTCTTC. Amino acids: CASTMGLAGDNEQFF.

The chain uses TRBV15 and TRBJ2-5; 7 bases align to TRBD1. The CDR3 is made up of 15 amino acids. The V segment lost 0 bases and the J segment 7 bases; nucleotides outside the gene matches: 8. Per the germline V gene, CDR1 is LNHNV and CDR2 is YYDKDF (reference sequence). CDR3 nucleotide sequence: TGTGCCACCAGCAGAGAAGTCGTTACAGGGGTGACCCAGTACTTC. Encoded protein: CATSREVVTGVTQYF.

The chain has TRBV6-1 and TRBJ1-2; 7 bases match TRBD1. V lost 10 bases to trimming and J lost 7 bases; unmatched junction nucleotides: 12. Germline V lookup: CDR1 MNHNS, CDR2 SASEGT. The CDR3 totals 13 residues. This CDR3 reads CATMEGALGGYTF. Here the CDR3 DNA reads TGTGCCACCATGGAGGGGGCGTTAGGTGGCTACACCTTC.